What follows are 28 T cell receptor beta chains derived from one specimen sequenced in a study of beta chain features in type 1 diabetes. Study-wide results and limits: Across all four CD4+ subsets, people with type 1 diabetes showed modestly shorter TCRB CDR3s.

Of the isolated RNA, all was reverse transcribed, and so the sequenced material was expressed TCRB transcripts. TCRdb keeps only in-frame clones here, not all; method: immunoSEQ multiplex PCR. The table includes around 250,000 clones, approximately 15% detected once. These receptors lack a known antigen. Sequencing was done on a sample of naive CD4+ T cells from blood. The receptors were sampled from a man between 25 and 39 years old with type 1 diabetes.

The rearrangement uses TRBV6-5 and TRBJ1-2; 8 nucleotides match TRBD1. CDR1 and CDR2 (germline): MNHEY, SVGAGI. The CDR3 has 13 residues. Trimming took 4 bases from V and 5 from J; bases not matched to a gene: 3. The DNA for the CDR3 is TGTGCCAGCAGTTCGGGACAGGTTTATGGCTACACCTTC. Its protein is CASSSGQVYGYTF.

V usage is TRBV5-1 and J usage is TRBJ2-7; TRBD1 agrees at 7 bases. Trimming removed 2 bases from V and 2 bases from J; junction bases left unmatched: 4. The CDR3 spans 14 residues. Germline lookup yields CDR1 SGHRS and CDR2 YFSETQ. CDR3 protein: CASSLDREAYEQYF. CDR3 coding DNA: TGCGCCAGCAGCTTAGACAGGGAAGCCTACGAGCAGTACTTC. Full variable domain (rest looked up from reference TRBV5-1 and TRBJ2-7): KAGVTQTPRYLIKTRGQQVTLSCSPISGHRSVSWYQQTPGQGLQFLFEYFSETQRNKGNFPGRFSGRQFSNSRSEMNVSTLELGDSALYLCASSLDREAYEQYFGPGTRLTVT.

V gene TRBV6-6 combines with J gene TRBJ2-2, with TRBD2 matching over 7 bases. Germline V CDR1 and CDR2: MNHNY, SVGAGI (reference sequence). J gave up 5 bases and V 5 bases, and 5 bases lay outside the gene matches. This CDR3 comprises 14 residues. In DNA, the CDR3 is TGTGCCAGCAGTCCAGGGAGGGAGACCGGGGAGCTGTTTTTT. It specifies CASSPGRETGELFF.

The V gene is TRBV6-5, the J gene TRBJ2-2; D possibly corresponds to TRBD2 (5 bases). The CDR3 contains 13 residues. Trimming removed 5 bases at V and 8 bases at J, with 12 bases between. Germline-derived CDR1 and CDR2 are MNHEY and SVGAGI. The CDR3 nucleotides are TGTGCCAGCAGTAGCCGGACTCCAGGGGAGCTGTTTTTT. Amino acid sequence: CASSSRTPGELFF.

The chain couples TRBV29-1 to TRBJ1-1; D not certain. CDR3 length: 12 amino acids. Trimming left V 3 bases short and J 4 bases short, with 9 bases between. Germline CDR1 SQVTM, CDR2 ANQGSEA. CDR3 protein: CSVERVGTEAFF. CDR3 nucleotide sequence: TGCAGCGTTGAGAGGGTGGGCACTGAAGCTTTCTTT.

The rearrangement joins TRBV9 to TRBJ1-1, with 8 bases identical to TRBD1. Per germline, CDR1 SGDLS and CDR2 YYNGEE. The CDR3 has 14 amino acids. With V trimmed by 4 bases and J by 3 bases, 5 bases remained unmatched. CDR3 DNA sequence: TGTGCCAGCAGCAAAGGACAGGGTGACACTGAAGCTTTCTTT. Protein: CASSKGQGDTEAFF.

The chain couples TRBV7-2 to TRBJ2-7; D is possibly TRBD1 (6 bases). The ends were cut back, 1 base at V and 2 bases at J, with 9 bases in the middle. CDR3 length equals 14 residues. Germline CDR1 reads SGHTA; CDR2 reads FQGNSA. The CDR3 here is CASSLVGATYEQYF. The CDR3 DNA is TGTGCCAGCAGCTTAGTGGGGGCAACCTACGAGCAGTACTTC.

This clone occurred a few times. The gene calls are TRBV4-1 and TRBJ1-2; 11 bases are a match to TRBD1. There are 16 residues in the CDR3. V was clipped by 1 base and J by 3 bases; unmatched bases: 4. Per the germline V gene, CDR1 is MGHRA and CDR2 is YSYEKL. CDR3 bases: TGCGCCAGCAGCCAAGGGACAGGGGGCGCTTACTATGGCTACACCTTC. Protein sequence: CASSQGTGGAYYGYTF.

V and J are TRBV30 and TRBJ2-7, with 9 positions matching TRBD1. After removal of 0 bases from V and 9 bases from J, the junction contained 12 bases not matched to a gene. There are 15 residues in the CDR3. CDR1 GTSNPN and CDR2 SVGIG come from the germline V gene (reference sequence). The CDR3 DNA sequence: TGTGCCTGGAGTGTATTCGGACAGGGGTACGAGAGGCAGTACTTC. It yields the protein CAWSVFGQGYERQYF.

The rearrangement uses TRBV4-1 and TRBJ1-4, with 8 bases lining up with TRBD1. After removal of 2 bases from V and 5 bases from J, the junction contained 4 bases not matched to a gene. CDR1 is MGHRA and CDR2 is YSYEKL in the germline V gene. The CDR3 is made up of 15 amino acids. The CDR3, as DNA: TGCGCCAGCAGCCAATGGACAGGGCCGAATGAAAAACTGTTTTTT. The encoded protein is CASSQWTGPNEKLFF.

This clone showed up just once. The chain combines TRBV19 with TRBJ1-1; the match to TRBD1 covers 12 bases. The V and J ends lost 5 bases and 1 base, in that order; junction bases with no gene match: 5. The CDR3 length is 16 residues. CDR1 is LNHDA and CDR2 is SQIVND in the germline V gene (reference sequence). CDR3 sequence reads: CASSPGTGGGNTEAFF. CDR3 DNA: TGTGCCAGTAGTCCCGGGACAGGGGGCGGGAACACTGAAGCTTTCTTT.

J is TRBJ2-7 and V is TRBV30; TRBD2 agrees at 10 bases. V dropped 8 bases and J dropped 4; count of bases not matched to a gene: 8. Germline CDR1 GTSNPN, CDR2 SVGIG (reference sequence). The CDR3 covers 13 residues. The CDR3 loop is CARTASGSYEQYF. The CDR3, as DNA: TGTGCCCGAACGGCTAGCGGGAGTTACGAGCAGTACTTC.

This clone was observed a few times. This sequence joins TRBV21-1 and TRBJ2-1; TRBD2, as called in the table, went unchecked against the DNA. TRBV21-1 is a listed pseudogene. CDR3 size: 19 residues. The CDR3 DNA is TGTGCCAGCAGCAAAATTGCGATACTAGCGGGAATCTCCTACAATGAGCAGTTCTTC. This translates into CASSKIAILAGISYNEQFF.

This chain joins TRBV7-9 and TRBJ2-5, with TRBD1 identical over 8 bases. Germline V gene data show CDR1 as SEHNR and CDR2 as FQNEAQ (reference sequence). The CDR3 contains 14 residues. V lost 5 bases, J lost 5 bases, and 7 bases stayed unmatched. The CDR3 here is CASSGDQGAETQYF. CDR3 bases: TGTGCCAGCAGCGGAGACCAGGGGGCTGAGACCCAGTACTTC.

The gene calls are TRBV7-9 and TRBJ1-2; the match to TRBD1 covers 7 bases. The CDR3 is made up of 14 amino acids. V gave up 1 base and J gave up 8 bases; unmatched junction bases: 7. Germline CDR1 reads SEHNR; CDR2 reads FQNEAQ (reference sequence). The CDR3 DNA is TGTGCCAGCAGCTTAGGTGTAGGACAGGACGGCTACACCTTC. This encodes CASSLGVGQDGYTF.

This clone was picked up a small number of times. A junction end diverges from the germline sequence, so it may reflect a read error. The rearrangement links TRBV7-7 to TRBJ2-2, with 9 bases identical to TRBD1. The germline gives CDR1 SSHAT, CDR2 FNYEAQ (reference sequence). CDR3 size: 14 residues. The CDR3 region is CASSLQGAAGELFF. In DNA form, the CDR3 reads TGTGCTAGCAGCTTACAGGGGGCGGCCGGGGAGCTGTTTTTT.

This clone was counted a few times. This rearrangement joins TRBV5-6 to TRBJ1-5, with D perhaps TRBD1 (6 bases). V was shortened by 4 bases and J by 8 bases, with 22 bases between the two germline ends. This CDR3 contains 16 residues. CDR1 and CDR2 from the germline V gene are SGHDT and YYEEEE. CDR3 loop: CASSAATGTFREPQHF. DNA for the CDR3: TGTGCCAGCAGCGCCGCAACAGGGACCTTCAGGGAGCCCCAGCATTTT.

The chain couples TRBV11-2 to TRBJ2-1; a possible D gene is TRBD2 (6 bases). Trimming took off 5 bases at V and 8 bases at J, with 16 bases between the two ends. The V gene's germline CDR1 is SGHAT and CDR2 FQNNGV. CDR3 size: 14 residues. The CDR3 coding sequence is TGTGCCAGCAGCGCACTTCTAGCGAACGATGAGCAGTTCTTC. Its protein is CASSALLANDEQFF.

The chain is built from TRBV6-5 and TRBJ1-1; TRBD1 matches 8 bases. The CDR3 is made up of 14 amino acids. Germline values: CDR1 MNHEY, CDR2 SVGAGI. Losses at the gene ends were 7 bases for V and 6 bases for J; bases not matched to a gene: 10. The CDR3 region has the DNA TGTGCCAGCACCCGGACAGGGAAGAAAGCTGAAGCTTTCTTT. Translation gives CASTRTGKKAEAFF.

V gene TRBV2 combines with J gene TRBJ2-5; 12 positions match TRBD1. The CDR3 totals 17 residues. CDR1 and CDR2 from the germline V gene are SNHLY and FYNNEI. Trimming at V came to 2 bases and at J to 3 bases, leaving 7 bases not matched to a gene. CDR3 nucleotide sequence: TGTGCCAGCAGTGAATTGGGGGACAGGGGGCGCGAAGAGACCCAGTACTTC. Residues: CASSELGDRGREETQYF. The full variable domain, its missing parts supplied by reference TRBV2 and TRBJ2-5, is EPEVTQTPSHQVTQMGQEVILRCVPISNHLYFYWYRQILGQKVEFLVSFYNNEISEKSEIFDDQFSVERPDGSNFTLKIRSTKLEDSAMYFCASSELGDRGREETQYFGPGTRLLVL.

This clone was found a few times. This chain uses TRBV19 with TRBJ1-5, with 7 bases lining up with TRBD1. Per germline, CDR1 LNHDA and CDR2 SQIVND (reference sequence). The CDR3 runs 16 residues. Trimming at V came to 1 base and at J to 5 bases, leaving 8 bases not matched to a gene. DNA of the CDR3: TGTGCCAGTAGTATAGGAGGGACAGATCCTTATCAGCCCCAGCATTTT. This translates into CASSIGGTDPYQPQHF.

This clone was detected a few times. The chain has TRBV5-4 and TRBJ2-1; 11 nucleotides match TRBD2. Trimming at V came to 4 bases and at J to 6 bases, leaving 6 bases not matched to a gene. The length of the CDR3 is 15 residues. Germline V lookup: CDR1 SGHNT, CDR2 YYREEE (reference sequence). Here the CDR3 reads CASSPTSGSRNEQFF. In DNA, the CDR3 is TGTGCCAGCAGCCCAACTAGCGGGAGCCGCAATGAGCAGTTCTTC.

The chain combines TRBV30 with TRBJ1-4; weak D call: TRBD1 (6 bases). The V end lost 0 bases, the J end lost 8 bases, and 13 bases lay between the germline ends. CDR3 length: 14 amino acids. Germline V gene data show CDR1 as GTSNPN and CDR2 as SVGIG (reference sequence). CDR3 nucleotide sequence: TGTGCCTGGAGTGTGTCAGGGGTTCGCGAAAAACTGTTTTTT. Translated, it gives CAWSVSGVREKLFF.

V is TRBV5-6 and J is TRBJ1-2; D remains ambiguous. Per the germline V gene, CDR1 is SGHDT and CDR2 is YYEEEE. This CDR3 is built from 13 residues. V shed 2 bases and J shed 2 bases, with 7 bases lying between them. The CDR3 DNA sequence: TGTGCCAGCAGCTTTCCAGAAAACTATGGCTACACCTTC. Its protein product is CASSFPENYGYTF.

This clone has only a few counts. The chain carries TRBV13 and TRBJ1-2; TRBD1 is a possible D gene (6 bases). CDR1 PRHDT and CDR2 FYEKMQ come from the germline V gene (reference sequence). V was trimmed by 6 bases and J by 4 bases, leaving 18 bases between them. The CDR3 loop spans 15 amino acids. The CDR3 DNA follows: TGTGCCAGCAGGAAAGCCGGACAGAGCCTCTATGGCTACACCTTC. This translates into CASRKAGQSLYGYTF.

The V call is TRBV30, the J call TRBJ1-3; D is ambiguous. The CDR3 totals 14 residues. CDR1 GTSNPN and CDR2 SVGIG come from the germline V gene (reference sequence). V was clipped by 6 bases and J by 0 bases, with 12 bases between them. This CDR3 is CACQAGDSGNTIYF. CDR3 sequence (DNA): TGTGCCTGCCAAGCCGGGGACTCTGGAAACACCATATATTTT. The full variable domain, rest sourced from reference TRBV30 and TRBJ1-3, is SQTIHQWPATLVQPVGSPLSLECTVEGTSNPNLYWYRQAAGRGLQLLFYSVGIGQISSEVPQNLSASRPQDRQFILSSKKLLLSDSGFYLCACQAGDSGNTIYFGEGSWLTVV.

This chain uses TRBV19 with TRBJ2-7, with D perhaps TRBD2 (5 bases). Germline V CDR1 and CDR2: LNHDA, SQIVND (reference sequence). The CDR3 has 13 residues. Trimming pared 5 bases from V and 5 bases from J, leaving 13 bases between. DNA of the CDR3: TGTGCCAGTAGTCGTGGGAGTCACGACGAGCAGTACTTC. The encoded protein is CASSRGSHDEQYF.

This clone was counted a few times. The DNA for the CDR3 is TGTGCCAGCAGTTACGGGGGACAGGGCTACGAGCAGTACTTC. Translating gives CASSYGGQGYEQYF. The gene calls are TRBV6-5 and TRBJ2-7; 9 bases line up with TRBD1. V gave up 2 bases and J gave up 3 bases; unmatched junction bases: 2. Germline lookup yields CDR1 MNHEY and CDR2 SVGAGI. This CDR3 spans 14 amino acids.